Listed below are T cell receptor beta chains from one sample, sequenced in a study of response to subunit inactivated influenza vaccine. TCRdb re-analysed the RT-PCR reads in MiXCR, keeping a single row per CDR3 protein. Of 700,000 to 800,000 distinct CDR3 sequences in the sample, less than 20% are singletons; the top ten hold approximately 10%. The specimen was PBMCs from blood, collected approximately 5 days after vaccination. These receptors originate from a man in his fifties or sixties who received an inactivated influenza vaccine. CDR3s include the opening cysteine and the closing phenylalanine or tryptophan. The D gene is left open where the match is weak. The size of a clone is reported for some rows only, either as once, few or many, or as a class for expanded clones.

d_gene	j_gene	v_gene	abundance	CDR3nt	CDR3aa
-	TRBJ2-7	TRBV5-5	-	TGTGCCAGCAGCTTGTCCCAGATGGCGTCCTACGAGCAGTACTTC	CASSLSQMASYEQYF
-	TRBJ2-1	TRBV7-9	many	TGTGCCAGCAGCTTAGCTCTGGGGGCCTACAATGAGCAGTTCTTC	CASSLALGAYNEQFF
-	TRBJ2-7	TRBV7-8	once	TGTGCCAGCAGCTTAGGACGTTGGGTCCAGGCCTACGAGCAGTACTTC	CASSLGRWVQAYEQYF
-	TRBJ1-3	TRBV4-3	few	TGCGCCAGCAGCCAAGATATTGGCCCTGGAAACACCATATATTTT	CASSQDIGPGNTIYF
-	TRBJ1-4	TRBV7-2	-	TGTGCCAGCAGCTTAGTATCGGGGCCGGTGGAAAAACTGTTTTTT	CASSLVSGPVEKLFF
-	TRBJ2-5	TRBV9	-	TGTGCCAGCAGCGTAGATTGGCAAGAGACCCAGTACTTC	CASSVDWQETQYF
-	TRBJ1-2	TRBV24-1	-	TGTGCCACCAGTGAGGGGCCGGGAGCTTGGGGCTACACCTTC	CATSEGPGAWGYTF
TRBD2	TRBJ2-7	TRBV20-1	few	TGCAGTGCTAGAAGCGGGAGAGGTTCCTACGAGCAGTACTTC	CSARSGRGSYEQYF
TRBD2	TRBJ2-3	TRBV20-1	-	TGCAGTGCTAACCCCTCTAGCGGGAGAACAGATACGCAGTATTTT	CSANPSSGRTDTQYF
TRBD2	TRBJ2-7	TRBV11-2	few	TGTGCCAGCAGCTTTACCGGGACTAAGAGCGAGCAGTACTTC	CASSFTGTKSEQYF
TRBD1	TRBJ2-7	TRBV11-2	many	TGTGCCAGCAGCCCGAACAGGGGGTATTCCTACGAGCAGTACTTC	CASSPNRGYSYEQYF
-	TRBJ2-5	TRBV5-1	many	TGCGCCAGCAGCTTGGAGCAAGAGACCCAGTACTTC	CASSLEQETQYF
-	TRBJ1-3	TRBV6-5	-	TGTGCCAGCAGTTACTCGGCGGGGCCCCCTGGAAACACCATATATTTT	CASSYSAGPPGNTIYF
-	TRBJ2-6	TRBV19	few	TGTGCCAGTCTTAACACCAACTCGGTCGTCCTGACTTTC	CASLNTNSVVLTF
-	TRBJ1-1	TRBV5-1	few	TGCGCCAGCAGCTCACAGGGTCGGGGTGAAGCTTTCTTT	CASSSQGRGEAFF
TRBD1	TRBJ1-5	TRBV30	many	TGTGCCTGGAGTCGACAGGGGAATCAGCCCCAGCATTTT	CAWSRQGNQPQHF
TRBD1	TRBJ1-4	TRBV12-3/TRBV12-4	-	TGTGCCAGCAGGCAAGACAGGGGATGGGCTAATGAAAAACTGTTTTTT	CASRQDRGWANEKLFF
TRBD1	TRBJ2-7	TRBV12-3/TRBV12-4	-	TGTGCCAGCAGTCCCAAGGGGGCGCGGCTCGAGCAGTACTTC	CASSPKGARLEQYF
TRBD2	TRBJ2-5	TRBV20-1	many	TGCAGTGCTAAACCTACTAGCGGGAGTGTTGAGACCCAGTACTTC	CSAKPTSGSVETQYF
TRBD2	TRBJ2-7	TRBV7-2	few	TGTGCCAGCAGCTTAGAGGCGGGACTAGCCACCTACGAGCAGTACTTC	CASSLEAGLATYEQYF
-	TRBJ2-5	TRBV10-3	-	TGTGCCATCAGTTCCTCGGACGGGGAGACCCAGTACTTC	CAISSSDGETQYF
TRBD2	TRBJ2-5	TRBV4-2	few	TGTGCCAGCAGCCAGCCGGGACTAGTTAGTGAGACCCAGTACTTC	CASSQPGLVSETQYF
-	TRBJ2-1	TRBV28	once	TGTGCCAGCAGTGAACTTTCAGGTCCCCATGAGCAGTTCTTC	CASSELSGPHEQFF
-	TRBJ1-4	TRBV11-2	-	TGTGCCAGCAGCTCCTCTTACAAGACGGAAAAACTGTTTTTT	CASSSSYKTEKLFF
TRBD2	TRBJ2-7	TRBV4-3	few	TGCGCCAGCAGCCAAGCCGATAGCGGGAGTTACGAGCAGTACTTC	CASSQADSGSYEQYF
-	TRBJ2-1	TRBV12-3/TRBV12-4	many	TGTGCCAGCAGTTTATCGGGACCGCCAGTTCGTGAGCAGTTCTTC	CASSLSGPPVREQFF
-	TRBJ1-2	TRBV29-1	-	TGCAGCGTTGGGCCAGGGACGACTAACTATGGCTACACCTTC	CSVGPGTTNYGYTF
TRBD2	TRBJ2-2	TRBV12-3/TRBV12-4	-	TGTGCCAGCAGTTTTGCGGGGGGGCAAGGTACCGGGGAGCTGTTTTTT	CASSFAGGQGTGELFF
-	TRBJ2-5	TRBV29-1	few	TGCAGCGTTGAAGGGCAGATCGGGACCCAGTACTTC	CSVEGQIGTQYF
-	TRBJ1-1	TRBV12-3/TRBV12-4	few	TGTGCCAGCACCCCAGATGGCATGGAAGCTTTCTTT	CASTPDGMEAFF
TRBD1	TRBJ2-7	TRBV27	-	TGTGCCAGCAGGCACTCGGGACAGGTCTACGAGCAGTACTTC	CASRHSGQVYEQYF
TRBD2	TRBJ2-5	TRBV12-3/TRBV12-4	few	TGTGCCAGCAGTCTTAATAGCGGGGGGGCTGAGACCCAGTACTTC	CASSLNSGGAETQYF
TRBD2	TRBJ2-1	TRBV20-1	few	TGCAGTGCTAGAGAACAGGGTAGCGGGAGTTACAATGAGCAGTTCTTC	CSAREQGSGSYNEQFF
-	TRBJ2-5	TRBV6-1	-	TGTGCCAGCAGGCTACCGGGCCCCGTGGGAGAGACCCAGTACTTC	CASRLPGPVGETQYF
-	TRBJ2-1	TRBV20-1	few	TGCAGTGCTAGCCCGACTAGTTCCTTTTCCGGCAATGAGCAGTTCTTC	CSASPTSSFSGNEQFF
TRBD2	TRBJ2-7	TRBV9	-	TGTGCCAGCAGCGTAGCGGGGGGAGGATTCTACGAGCAGTACTTC	CASSVAGGGFYEQYF
-	TRBJ2-2	TRBV9	-	TGTGCCAGCAGCGTAGACCTAGCAAAGCCGAACACCGGGGAGCTGTTTTTT	CASSVDLAKPNTGELFF
-	TRBJ2-1	TRBV11-2	-	TGTGCCAGCAGCTTAGGAGTAGCGGCGGGCTCCTACAATGAGCAGTTCTTC	CASSLGVAAGSYNEQFF
TRBD2	TRBJ2-6	TRBV2	-	TGTGCCAGCAGAGGACTAGCGGGAGTTTTATCTGGGGCCAACGTCCTGACTTTC	CASRGLAGVLSGANVLTF
-	TRBJ1-2	TRBV4-3	-	TGCGCCAGCAGCCAAGTCCGGGAGGCCTATGAGTCTAACTATGGCTACACCTTC	CASSQVREAYESNYGYTF
-	TRBJ1-6	TRBV20-1	few	TGCAGTGCGGGCGTTTCACCCCTCCACTTT	CSAGVSPLHF
TRBD2	TRBJ2-7	TRBV7-9	few	TGTGCCAGCAGGCGAGACGGGACTAGCGGATCCTACGAGCAGTACTTC	CASRRDGTSGSYEQYF
-	TRBJ1-6	TRBV3-1	once	TGTGCCAGCAGCCAAGCGAGACAGAATTCACCCCTCCACTTT	CASSQARQNSPLHF
-	TRBJ2-7	TRBV12-3/TRBV12-4	-	TGTGCCAGCAGTTTAGTCCCTAGCAGTGGCGAGCAGTACTTC	CASSLVPSSGEQYF
-	TRBJ2-7	TRBV15	few	TGTGCCACCAGCAGAGTAAAAACAGCAGACGAGCAGTACTTC	CATSRVKTADEQYF
-	TRBJ1-5	TRBV20-1	few	TGCAGTGCTTCCCTGGGGGCACAGGCAAGACAGCCCCAGCATTTT	CSASLGAQARQPQHF
TRBD2	TRBJ2-3	TRBV7-9	few	TGTGCCACCAAGACTAGCGGGGGCACAGATACGCAGTATTTT	CATKTSGGTDTQYF
-	TRBJ2-1	TRBV3-1	few	TGTGCCAGCAGCCAAGATCGGCTAGACGACAATGAGCAGTTCTTC	CASSQDRLDDNEQFF
-	TRBJ1-4	TRBV21-1	few	TGTGCCAGCATTAAAAGGGAACCGAGGGAAAAACTGTTTTTT	CASIKREPREKLFF
TRBD2	TRBJ2-1	TRBV12-3/TRBV12-4	few	TGTGCCAGCAGTTTAGCGGGACACTCCCCGGGCGGGAGGGCCCCCAATGAGCAGTTCTTC	CASSLAGHSPGGRAPNEQFF
TRBD1	TRBJ2-7	TRBV29-1	few	TGCAGCGCCGGGCCGACAGGGATACTCTACGAGCAGTACTTC	CSAGPTGILYEQYF
TRBD1	TRBJ2-7	TRBV7-2	few	TGTGCCAGCAGCAACGGACAGGGGTACTACGAGCAGTACTTC	CASSNGQGYYEQYF
TRBD1	TRBJ2-2	TRBV7-2	-	TGTGCCAGCAGCTTAGACGGACAGGTTGGCGGGGAGCTGTTTTTT	CASSLDGQVGGELFF